A selection of T cell receptor beta chains follows, all from one sample in a study of identifying expanded T cells in peripheral blood. The data were produced by immunoSEQ multiplex PCR, yet TCRdb's version contains in-frame clones alone and is incomplete. This sample has about 110,000 clones, with about 89% found just once. The specimen was blood. All receptors derive from a person aged 18-70 years in good health. Both conserved end residues are trimmed from each CDR3. Each record gives: CDR3 protein, J gene, clone size, V gene. Where a row states a size, it is once, few, many or the class of an expanded clone; other rows omit it.

CDR3aa: ASSQDRAQAGQPQH
j_gene: TRBJ1-5
abundance: NA
v_gene: TRBV4-3

CDR3aa: ASSQDGSGGNNEQF
j_gene: TRBJ2-1
abundance: NA
v_gene: TRBV4-2

CDR3aa: ASSPYWEQF
j_gene: TRBJ2-1
abundance: NA
v_gene: TRBV7-2

CDR3aa: ASRSRSGNTIY
j_gene: TRBJ1-3
abundance: NA
v_gene: TRBV7-9

CDR3aa: ASSLADDTDTQY
j_gene: TRBJ2-3
abundance: once
v_gene: TRBV11-2

CDR3aa: ASSPKEANYGYT
j_gene: TRBJ1-2
abundance: NA
v_gene: TRBV6-6

CDR3aa: ASRQANYGYT
j_gene: TRBJ1-2
abundance: NA
v_gene: TRBV7-9

CDR3aa: ASGISPNTGELF
j_gene: TRBJ2-2
abundance: NA
v_gene: TRBV6-5

CDR3aa: ATSRGGLVVEQY
j_gene: TRBJ2-7
abundance: NA
v_gene: TRBV15

CDR3aa: ASSEGQGHQPQH
j_gene: TRBJ1-5
abundance: NA
v_gene: TRBV2

CDR3aa: ASSRWGEGNQPQH
j_gene: TRBJ1-5
abundance: NA
v_gene: TRBV5-4

CDR3aa: ASSEMGTGGGETQY
j_gene: TRBJ2-5
abundance: NA
v_gene: TRBV2

CDR3aa: ASSVDKRVTDTQY
j_gene: TRBJ2-3
abundance: NA
v_gene: TRBV9

CDR3aa: ASSFGQTYEQY
j_gene: TRBJ2-7
abundance: few
v_gene: TRBV27

CDR3aa: ASSLYGYNEQF
j_gene: TRBJ2-1
abundance: NA
v_gene: TRBV28

CDR3aa: ASSSGLALGVDTQY
j_gene: TRBJ2-3
abundance: NA
v_gene: TRBV11-2

CDR3aa: ASSQELDSPNQPQH
j_gene: TRBJ1-5
abundance: NA
v_gene: TRBV16

CDR3aa: AISGDRVGETQY
j_gene: TRBJ2-5
abundance: NA
v_gene: TRBV10-3

CDR3aa: ASSMVQGGTGSYEQY
j_gene: TRBJ2-7
abundance: NA
v_gene: TRBV19

CDR3aa: ASSSGGQAGYT
j_gene: TRBJ1-2
abundance: NA
v_gene: TRBV27

CDR3aa: ASSFWGAIQETQY
j_gene: TRBJ2-5
abundance: NA
v_gene: TRBV11-2

CDR3aa: ASREQGAVSDIQY
j_gene: TRBJ2-4
abundance: NA
v_gene: TRBV27

CDR3aa: ASSLVVGQGVTQY
j_gene: TRBJ2-5
abundance: NA
v_gene: TRBV5-1

CDR3aa: ASSLYSNQPQH
j_gene: TRBJ1-5
abundance: NA
v_gene: TRBV5-5

CDR3aa: ASSLVQEAGYGYT
j_gene: TRBJ1-2
abundance: NA
v_gene: TRBV7-2

CDR3aa: AISGYDNTNTGELF
j_gene: TRBJ2-2
abundance: NA
v_gene: TRBV10-3

CDR3aa: ASSLGTGTGGEQF
j_gene: TRBJ2-1
abundance: NA
v_gene: TRBV5-1